One sample yielded the 20 T cell receptor beta chains listed below, sequenced in a study of blood T cell repertoires in COVID-19. Some clones are missing from TCRdb's copy, which holds only in-frame ones; the method was immunoSEQ multiplex PCR. The sample has over 250,000 clones; approximately 86% are singletons. The sequenced material came from PBMCs or T cells enriched from blood (not recorded which). The source is a woman younger than 35 who had recovered from COVID-19.

In its sample, this clone was seen once. V usage is TRBV7-9 and J usage is TRBJ1-1; 8 nucleotides match TRBD1. The germline CDR1 and CDR2 sequences are SEHNR and FQNEAQ (reference sequence). The CDR3 consists of 16 residues. V was pared by 5 bases and J by 0 bases, with 8 bases of the junction left unmatched. CDR3 sequence: CASSPPTGAMNTEAFF. The CDR3 region has the DNA TGTGCCAGCAGCCCCCCGACAGGGGCCATGAACACTGAAGCTTTCTTT.

The chain recombines TRBV7-2 with TRBJ1-2; D might be TRBD1 (5 bases). This CDR3 spans 15 amino acids. V gave up 5 bases and J gave up 7 bases, with 20 bases separating them. Germline CDR1 is SGHTA and CDR2 is FQGNSA. CDR3 protein: CASSPHRTHTGGYTF. Written as DNA, the CDR3 is TGTGCCAGCAGCCCCCACCGGACCCATACAGGTGGCTACACCTTC. Full variable domain (rest looked up from reference TRBV7-2 and TRBJ1-2): GAGVSQSPSNKVTEKGKDVELRCDPISGHTALYWYRQSLGQGLEFLIYFQGNSAPDKSGLPSDRFSAERTGGSVSTLTIQRTQQEDSAVYLCASSPHRTHTGGYTFGSGTRLTVV.

The chain carries TRBV7-2 and TRBJ1-4; possibly TRBD1 for D (5 bases). The germline gives CDR1 SGHTA, CDR2 FQGNSA. V lost 1 base and J lost 0, with 18 bases in between. The CDR3 extends over 19 amino acids. CDR3 sequence reads: CASSLDSGITPATNEKLFF. The DNA of the CDR3 is TGTGCCAGCAGCTTAGACTCAGGGATAACCCCAGCAACTAATGAAAAACTGTTTTTT.

V usage is TRBV5-4 and J usage is TRBJ1-6; D is unclear. V dropped 2 bases and J dropped 7 bases, with 10 bases sitting between them. This CDR3 spans 14 amino acids. Germline loops: CDR1 SGHNT, CDR2 YYREEE (reference sequence). The CDR3 spells CASSLLTVNSPLHF. CDR3 coding DNA: TGTGCCAGCAGCTTACTGACTGTCAATTCACCCCTCCACTTT.

This chain connects TRBV30 to TRBJ2-7; the match to TRBD2 covers 8 bases. V dropped 0 bases and J dropped 0; count of bases not matched to a gene: 7. In germline, CDR1 is GTSNPN, CDR2 SVGIG (reference sequence). The CDR3 length is 16 residues. This chain's CDR3 is CAWSVRVAGGSYEQYF. CDR3 bases: TGTGCCTGGAGTGTACGTGTTGCGGGGGGCTCCTACGAGCAGTACTTC. The variable domain in full, with the rest retrieved from reference TRBV30 and TRBJ2-7, is SQTIHQWPATLVQPVGSPLSLECTVEGTSNPNLYWYRQAAGRGLQLLFYSVGIGQISSEVPQNLSASRPQDRQFILSSKKLLLSDSGFYLCAWSVRVAGGSYEQYFGPGTRLTVT.

This clone has a handful of counts. CDR3 loop: CASSWIAGGSYNEQFF. CDR3 DNA sequence: TGTGCCAGCAGCTGGATAGCGGGAGGCTCCTACAATGAGCAGTTCTTC. The chain employs TRBV5-4 and TRBJ2-1; 10 nucleotides agree with TRBD2. V shed 3 bases, J shed 0 bases, and the junction held 3 bases outside the gene matches. This CDR3 comprises 16 residues. CDR1 and CDR2 from the germline V gene are SGHNT and YYREEE (reference sequence).

The gene calls are TRBV11-3 and TRBJ1-1, with D tentatively TRBD1 (6 bases). V was clipped by 4 bases and J by 5 bases, with 26 bases between them. Germline values: CDR1 SGHNT, CDR2 YENEEA. The CDR3 spans 18 residues. The CDR3 region has the DNA TGTGCCAGCAGCTCCACGTCAATACAGGGTGCGAAGGGGACTGAAGCTTTCTTT. It encodes CASSSTSIQGAKGTEAFF.

This clone has more than one count but fewer than ten. The genes are TRBV20-1 and TRBJ2-1, with TRBD1 matching over 7 bases. The CDR3 is 14 amino acids. The germline gives CDR1 DFQATT, CDR2 SNEGSKA (reference sequence). V lost 3 bases, J lost 8 bases, and 10 bases stayed unmatched. DNA for the CDR3: TGCAGTGCTAGTTGGGCAGGGGGAGCCCATGAGCAGTTCTTC. Its translation is CSASWAGGAHEQFF.

In this sample, this clone turned up a few times. The rearrangement joins TRBV4-3 to TRBJ2-1; D not resolved. Germline CDR1 and CDR2: LGHNA and YSLEER. Trimming removed 0 bases at V and 5 bases at J, with 11 bases between. The CDR3 loop spans 15 amino acids. The chain's CDR3 is CASSQDWSQNNEQFF. In DNA form, the CDR3 reads TGCGCCAGCAGCCAAGATTGGAGCCAGAACAATGAGCAGTTCTTC.

The chain employs TRBV15 and TRBJ1-1, with TRBD1 identical over 7 bases. Trimming at V came to 1 base and at J to 4 bases, leaving 6 bases not matched to a gene. The CDR3 runs 15 residues. Germline V CDR1 and CDR2: LNHNV, YYDKDF (reference sequence). CDR3 in DNA: TGTGCCACCAGCAGAGCCTACAGGGGTACCACTGAAGCTTTCTTT. As protein: CATSRAYRGTTEAFF.

The chain combines TRBV11-2 with TRBJ2-1; the match to TRBD2 covers 12 bases. CDR1 is SGHAT, CDR2 FQNNGV, per germline. With 0 bases clipped from V and 9 bases from J, the junction kept 3 bases outside the gene matches. The CDR3 spans 15 residues. The CDR3 sequence is CASSLETSGSLEQFF. CDR3 sequence (DNA): TGTGCCAGCAGCTTAGAGACTAGCGGGAGTCTTGAGCAGTTCTTC.

This sequence joins TRBV7-9 and TRBJ1-2; maybe TRBD1 (6 bases). Germline V gene lookup returns CDR1 SEHNR and CDR2 FQNEAQ (reference sequence). Trimming removed 2 bases from V and 3 bases from J, with 10 bases in between. CDR3 length: 14 amino acids. DNA of the CDR3: TGTGCCAGCAGCTTAACGGCAGGGGACTATGGCTACACCTTC. Translating it yields CASSLTAGDYGYTF.

The V and J genes are TRBV29-1 and TRBJ1-1; TRBD1 is a possible D gene (5 bases). The CDR3 runs 13 residues. Trimming pared 4 bases from V and 3 bases from J, leaving 12 bases between. Germline lookup yields CDR1 SQVTM and CDR2 ANQGSEA. In DNA form, the CDR3 reads TGCAGCGTTGGGGGCAGTCGCTACACTGAAGCTTTCTTT. Its translation is CSVGGSRYTEAFF.

The chain recombines TRBV10-2 with TRBJ2-7; D may be TRBD1 (7 bases). Germline V gene lookup returns CDR1 WSHSY and CDR2 SAAADI. CDR3 length: 15 residues. The V and J ends lost 6 bases and 1 base respectively, with 16 bases between them. The CDR3 DNA reads as TGCGCCAGCAGCGTCCCCAGGGGGGTGTCCTACGAGCAGTACTTC. Amino acids: CASSVPRGVSYEQYF.

This rearrangement joins TRBV3-1 (or the pseudogene TRBV3-2) to TRBJ1-5; 7 bases are shared with TRBD1. This CDR3 spans 14 amino acids. Trimming removed 4 bases from V and 5 bases from J; junction bases left unmatched: 5. The germline gives CDR1 LGHDT, CDR2 YNNKEL (reference sequence). The CDR3 loop is CASSLGQVDQPQHF. CDR3 coding DNA: TGTGCCAGCAGCCTCGGACAGGTAGATCAGCCCCAGCATTTT.

The chain's CDR3 is CASSQRTSGITGELFF. As DNA, the CDR3 is TGTGCCAGCTCACAGAGGACTAGCGGGATCACCGGGGAGCTGTTTTTT. The rearrangement uses TRBV18 and TRBJ2-2, with TRBD2 matching over 12 bases. This CDR3 contains 16 residues. The germline CDR1 and CDR2 sequences are KGHSH and LQKENI. The V segment lost 4 bases and the J segment 4 bases; nucleotides outside the gene matches: 4.

The chain has TRBV7-6 and TRBJ2-7; 10 bases fit TRBD2. The germline V gene has CDR1 SGHVS and CDR2 FNYEAQ. The CDR3 consists of 15 residues. Losses at the gene ends were 2 bases for V and 3 bases for J; bases not matched to a gene: 4. The CDR3 protein is CASSLSPSGSYEQYF. The CDR3 DNA sequence: TGTGCCAGCAGCTTAAGTCCTAGCGGGAGCTACGAGCAGTACTTC.

J is TRBJ2-7 and V is TRBV7-2, with 8 bases that match TRBD1. Germline V gene data show CDR1 as SGHTA and CDR2 as FQGNSA. Trimming at V came to 4 bases and at J to 0 bases, leaving 5 bases not matched to a gene. The CDR3 loop spans 15 amino acids. This CDR3 reads CASSWDRSYSYEQYF. CDR3 DNA: TGTGCCAGCAGCTGGGACAGGTCCTACTCCTACGAGCAGTACTTC.

V gene TRBV6-5 combines with J gene TRBJ1-5, with no clear D. Deletions cut 6 bases from V and 5 bases from J, with 11 bases between. Per the germline V gene, CDR1 is MNHEY and CDR2 is SVGAGI. This CDR3 region has 13 residues. The CDR3 loop reads CASSHLRDQPQHF. The CDR3 nucleotides are TGTGCCAGCAGCCACCTCCGGGATCAGCCCCAGCATTTT.

The V gene is TRBV3-1 (or the pseudogene TRBV3-2), the J gene TRBJ2-1; D not resolved. Germline assignment: CDR1 LGHDT and CDR2 YNNKEL (reference sequence). Trimming pared 0 bases from V and 0 bases from J, leaving 12 bases between. The CDR3 runs 17 residues. CDR3 protein: CASSQDVHRSSYNEQFF. The CDR3 nucleotides are TGTGCCAGCAGCCAAGATGTCCACAGAAGCTCCTACAATGAGCAGTTCTTC.